These 5 T cell receptor beta chains came from one sample sequenced in a study of T cells after posttransplantation cyclophosphamide. Measured with immunoSEQ multiplex PCR; TCRdb has only the in-frame clones, and not every one. Seen here are 30,000 or so clones, around 90% observed once, and the top ten hold about 15%. Sequenced: PBMCs. All receptors derive from a middle-aged woman with a blood cancer, CMV-positive, and with a related stem cell donor.

The chain joins TRBV28 to TRBJ1-6, with no clear D. The CDR3 totals 13 residues. Germline CDR1 is MDHEN and CDR2 is SYDVKM. Trimming cost V 6 bases and J 7 bases, with 10 bases left between them. The CDR3 is CASRVRTNSPLHF. DNA for the CDR3: TGTGCCAGCAGGGTCAGAACCAATTCACCCCTCCACTTT. The full variable domain, its missing parts supplied by reference TRBV28 and TRBJ1-6, is DVKVTQSSRYLVKRTGEKVFLECVQDMDHENMFWYRQDPGLGLRLIYFSYDVKMKEKGDIPEGYSVSREKKERFSLILESASTNQTSMYLCASRVRTNSPLHFGNGTRLTVT.

CDR3 region: CASNIWDRNTGELFF. Here the CDR3 DNA reads TGCGCCAGCAACATATGGGACAGGAACACCGGGGAGCTGTTTTTT. The gene calls are TRBV5-1 and TRBJ2-2, with TRBD1 identical over 7 bases. CDR1 is SGHRS and CDR2 is YFSETQ in the germline V gene. This CDR3 is 15 amino acids long. V trimming: 6 bases; J trimming: 1 base; junction bases outside the gene matches: 6.

The rearrangement uses TRBV19 and TRBJ1-1; D not resolved. Germline CDR1 LNHDA, CDR2 SQIVND (reference sequence). The germline V and J ends were trimmed by 0 bases and 4 bases, with 6 bases remaining between them. This CDR3 is 13 amino acids long. The CDR3 coding sequence is TGTGCCAGTAGTATAGATCCGGTCACTGAAGCTTTCTTT. The encoded protein is CASSIDPVTEAFF. Together with reference TRBV19 and TRBJ1-1, the CDR3 gives the full variable domain: DGGITQSPKYLFRKEGQNVTLSCEQNLNHDAMYWYRQDPGQGLRLIYYSQIVNDFQKGDIAEGYSVSREKKESFPLTVTSAQKNPTAFYLCASSIDPVTEAFFGQGTRLTVV.

CDR3 nucleotides: TGTGCCATCAGTGAGGGGGGGGCCGTAACCGGGGAGCTGTTTTTT. Translation gives CAISEGGAVTGELFF. V and J are TRBV10-3 and TRBJ2-2, with D possibly matching TRBD2 (7 bases). Trimming pared 2 bases from V and 5 bases from J, leaving 12 bases between. The V gene's germline CDR1 is ENHRY and CDR2 SYGVKD. The CDR3 is 15 residues long.

The chain combines TRBV18 with TRBJ2-1; 7 nucleotides align to TRBD1. The V and J ends lost 4 bases and 0 bases, in that order; junction bases with no gene match: 15. Germline CDR1 and CDR2: KGHSH and LQKENI. CDR3 length equals 19 residues. This chain's CDR3 is CASSRTTSGQSSSYNEQFF. CDR3 in DNA: TGTGCCAGCTCACGCACCACCTCGGGACAGTCGAGCTCCTACAATGAGCAGTTCTTC.